These 22 T cell receptor beta chains share one sample of origin, sequenced in a study of vaccination and CD4 T cells after COVID-19. Their recognized antigens are unknown. Sequenced with the Oncomine TCR Beta short-read assay was DNA taken from cultured CD4+ T cells. TCRdb itself ran the PCR reads through MiXCR, one entry per CDR3 protein. The table records fewer than 9,500 distinct CDR3 sequences, just under 65% of them present only once. Treatment of the sample: approximately nine-day PBMC culture with coronavirus spike peptide pools or control peptides (ViraFEST assay). The material sequenced was CD4+ T cells from blood, cultured in vitro. These receptors all come from a human donor who had recovered from COVID-19.

The rearrangement joins TRBV7-3 to TRBJ2-3; TRBD2 aligns across 7 bases. The ends lost 5 bases at V and 5 bases at J; junction bases unmatched: 10. The CDR3 is 15 amino acids. Germline V CDR1 and CDR2: SGHTA, FQGTGA. CDR3 amino acids: CASSQLAGEGDTQYF. The CDR3 DNA reads TGTGCCAGCAGCCAACTTGCGGGAGAGGGAGATACGCAGTATTTT.

This clonotype was detected a few times. The J gene is TRBJ1-1, the V gene TRBV11-3; 8 bases fit TRBD1. Germline assignment: CDR1 SGHNT and CDR2 YENEEA. V shed 1 base, J shed 2 bases, and the junction held 9 bases outside the gene matches. This CDR3 spans 17 amino acids. DNA for the CDR3: TGTGCCAGCAGCTTAGCTTCCGGGACAGGCTTTAACACTGAAGCTTTCTTT. It codes for CASSLASGTGFNTEAFF.

The chain links TRBV7-9 to TRBJ2-1; 11 bases align to TRBD2. The CDR3 has 16 residues. J gave up 5 bases and V 5 bases, and 8 bases lay outside the gene matches. Per the germline V gene, CDR1 is SEHNR and CDR2 is FQNEAQ (reference sequence). CDR3 sequence reads: CASSIPGTSGNNEQFF. The CDR3 nucleotides are TGTGCCAGCAGCATTCCCGGGACTAGCGGTAACAATGAGCAGTTCTTC.

The chain recombines TRBV7-9 with TRBJ1-1; D uncertain. Between the trimmed V and J ends, which lost 7 bases and 2 bases, there was a span of 20 bases. This CDR3 comprises 16 residues. Germline V gene lookup returns CDR1 SEHNR and CDR2 FQNEAQ (reference sequence). CDR3 DNA: TGTGCCAGCATCCCATCATCAGGACGGGATAACACTGAAGCTTTCTTT. Its protein is CASIPSSGRDNTEAFF.

This chain joins TRBV10-2 and TRBJ2-3; no definite D call. Deletions cut 4 bases from V and 2 bases from J, with 10 bases between. The CDR3 length is 14 residues. Germline-derived CDR1 and CDR2 are WSHSY and SAAADI. The CDR3, as DNA: TGCGCCAGCAGTGCAGCAGGAATCACAGATACGCAGTATTTT. This encodes CASSAAGITDTQYF.

J is TRBJ2-2 and V is TRBV6-2 or TRBV6-3; TRBD1 is a possible D gene (5 bases). This CDR3 has 13 residues. The V gene lost 7 bases and the J gene lost 4 bases, with 10 bases spanning the gap. Germline V CDR1 and CDR2: MNHEY, SVGEGT. The CDR3 bases are TGTGCCAGCAAAGCAGACAGCACCGGGGAGCTGTTTTTT. It translates to CASKADSTGELFF.

The rearrangement uses TRBV7-6 and TRBJ1-2; 9 bases are shared with TRBD1. This CDR3 has 13 residues. J lost 8 bases, V lost 0 bases, and 1 base had no gene match. The germline V gene has CDR1 SGHVS and CDR2 FNYEAQ. The CDR3 coding sequence is TGTGCCAGCAGCTTAGCGACAGGGGGAGGCTACACCTTC. Encoded protein: CASSLATGGGYTF. Using reference TRBV7-6 and TRBJ1-2 for the parts outside the CDR3, the full variable domain is GAGVSQSPRYKVTKRGQDVALRCDPISGHVSLYWYRQALGQGPEFLTYFNYEAQQDKSGLPNDRFSAERPEGSISTLTIQRTEQRDSAMYRCASSLATGGGYTFGSGTRLTVV.

V is TRBV11-2 and J is TRBJ1-6, with TRBD1 matching over 7 bases. From germline, CDR1 is SGHAT and CDR2 FQNNGV. The CDR3 length is 19 residues. V shed 5 bases and J 0 bases; nucleotides not matched to a gene: 13. CDR3 DNA: TGTGCCAGCAGCCATAGAAGAAGGACAGGCAGCTCCTATAATTCACCCCTCCACTTT. This sequence encodes CASSHRRRTGSSYNSPLHF.

The chain employs TRBV7-9 and TRBJ2-5, with D tentatively TRBD1 (6 bases). CDR1 and CDR2 from the germline V gene are SEHNR and FQNEAQ (reference sequence). Deletions cut 1 base from V and 5 bases from J, with 8 bases between. This CDR3 is 13 amino acids long. The chain's CDR3 is CASSLVQGETQYF. DNA of the CDR3: TGTGCCAGCAGCTTAGTACAGGGCGAGACCCAGTACTTC.

The chain carries TRBV5-1 and TRBJ1-1; 7 positions match TRBD1. The V gene's germline CDR1 is SGHRS and CDR2 YFSETQ. After removal of 5 bases from V and 0 bases from J, the junction contained 4 bases not matched to a gene. The CDR3 is 14 residues long. Here the CDR3 reads CASRWDSVNTEAFF. The CDR3, as DNA: TGCGCCAGCAGATGGGACAGCGTGAACACTGAAGCTTTCTTT.

The chain links TRBV19 to TRBJ2-7; D gene unclear. Germline-derived CDR1 and CDR2 are LNHDA and SQIVND (reference sequence). This CDR3 is built from 15 residues. The ends were cut back, 1 base at V and 9 bases at J, with 19 bases in the middle. The CDR3 sequence: CASSIAAVDRTVQYF. The CDR3 coding sequence is TGTGCCAGTAGTATAGCGGCCGTGGACCGGACGGTGCAGTACTTC.

The gene calls are TRBV28 and TRBJ1-6; no reliable D call. The CDR3 runs 13 residues. The V end was cut by 4 bases, the J end by 4 bases, with 5 bases between. CDR1 is MDHEN and CDR2 is SYDVKM in the germline V gene. The CDR3 DNA sequence: TGTGCCAGCAGTTCTCCTTATAATTCACCCCTCCACTTT. Translated, it gives CASSSPYNSPLHF.

The chain carries TRBV6-2 or TRBV6-3 and TRBJ1-5; 9 bases map to TRBD1. Germline CDR1 MNHEY, CDR2 SVGEGT. This CDR3 contains 19 residues. J gave up 0 bases and V 3 bases, and 12 bases lay outside the gene matches. This CDR3 is CASSYSGQGPEYSNQPQHF. The CDR3 DNA sequence: TGTGCCAGCAGTTATTCCGGACAGGGGCCGGAGTATAGCAATCAGCCCCAGCATTTT.

The genes are TRBV10-3 and TRBJ1-1; D ambiguous. The V end was cut by 9 bases, the J end by 0 bases, with 14 bases between. Germline V lookup: CDR1 ENHRY, CDR2 SYGVKD. CDR3 size: 14 residues. In DNA form, the CDR3 reads TGTGCCATAAGGCCGCGCTCCATGAACACTGAAGCTTTCTTT. Its protein is CAIRPRSMNTEAFF.

There are a few counts of this clonotype. The chain links TRBV20-1 to TRBJ2-1; 11 bases map to TRBD2. The V gene's germline CDR1 is DFQATT and CDR2 SNEGSKA (reference sequence). With V trimmed by 3 bases and J by 2 bases, 6 bases remained unmatched. The CDR3 length is 16 residues. Here the CDR3 DNA reads TGCAGTGCTAGGGGACTAGCGGCCCGGACCTACAATGAGCAGTTCTTC. This translates into CSARGLAARTYNEQFF.

This chain connects TRBV7-2 to TRBJ1-2, with 7 nucleotides matching TRBD1. CDR3 length equals 15 residues. Germline V gives CDR1 SGHTA, CDR2 FQGNSA. Unmatched junction bases numbered 13, after V lost 4 bases and J lost 8 bases. DNA of the CDR3: TGTGCCAGCAGCTACCGGGACAGAAGGAATAGAGGCTACACCTTC. This gives the protein CASSYRDRRNRGYTF.

The CDR3 nucleotides read TGTGCCAGCAGTCGTGACAGGGAAGAGACCCAGTACTTC. This codes for CASSRDREETQYF. The chain couples TRBV2 to TRBJ2-5; the match to TRBD1 covers 7 bases. Germline loops: CDR1 SNHLY, CDR2 FYNNEI. CDR3 size: 13 residues. V dropped 5 bases and J dropped 3; count of bases not matched to a gene: 3.

The chain has TRBV24-1 and TRBJ2-3; D is ambiguous. V was shortened by 4 bases and J by 9 bases, with 16 bases between the two germline ends. Germline CDR1 reads KGHDR; CDR2 reads SFDVKD. CDR3 length equals 14 residues. The CDR3: CATSDSNRILTQYF. CDR3 coding DNA: TGTGCCACCAGTGACAGCAATAGGATATTAACGCAGTATTTT.

The chain joins TRBV10-2 to TRBJ2-5; D remains unclear. The CDR3 is 13 residues long. Germline values: CDR1 WSHSY, CDR2 SAAADI. Trimming stripped 3 bases from V and 0 bases from J, with 5 bases between. The CDR3 sequence: CASSEGHQETQYF. CDR3 DNA: TGCGCCAGCAGTGAAGGGCACCAAGAGACCCAGTACTTC.

The J gene is TRBJ1-1, the V gene TRBV14, with 9 nucleotides matching TRBD1. Germline V gene lookup returns CDR1 SGHDN and CDR2 FVKESK. The CDR3 is made up of 16 amino acids. J gave up 9 bases and V 3 bases, and 14 bases lay outside the gene matches. CDR3 DNA sequence: TGTGCCAGCAGCCATCTGAAGACAGGGGGACACCTCCAAGCTTTCTTT. It yields the protein CASSHLKTGGHLQAFF. Full variable domain (outside the CDR3, taken from reference TRBV14 and TRBJ1-1): EAGVTQFPSHSVIEKGQTVTLRCDPISGHDNLYWYRRVMGKEIKFLLHFVKESKQDESGMPNNRFLAERTGGTYSTLKVQPAELEDSGVYFCASSHLKTGGHLQAFFGQGTRLTVV.

The chain is built from TRBV6-5 and TRBJ2-1; 12 bases align to TRBD2. The end of the DNA fits TRBJ2-7 better, so the J call may be wrong. Germline V CDR1 and CDR2: MNHEY, SVGAGI. The CDR3 loop spans 15 amino acids. This CDR3 is CASSYGTSGGYEQYF. In DNA form, the CDR3 reads TGTGCCAGCAGTTACGGAACTAGCGGGGGGTACGAGCAGTACTTC.

This clonotype was seen a single time. V and J are TRBV20-1 and TRBJ2-1; 14 bases line up with TRBD2. With 1 base clipped from V and 6 bases from J, the junction kept 2 bases outside the gene matches. This CDR3 comprises 15 residues. Germline V lookup: CDR1 DFQATT, CDR2 SNEGSKA (reference sequence). The CDR3 spells CSARGLAGGSNEQFF. CDR3 sequence (DNA): TGCAGTGCTAGAGGACTAGCGGGAGGGTCCAATGAGCAGTTCTTC.